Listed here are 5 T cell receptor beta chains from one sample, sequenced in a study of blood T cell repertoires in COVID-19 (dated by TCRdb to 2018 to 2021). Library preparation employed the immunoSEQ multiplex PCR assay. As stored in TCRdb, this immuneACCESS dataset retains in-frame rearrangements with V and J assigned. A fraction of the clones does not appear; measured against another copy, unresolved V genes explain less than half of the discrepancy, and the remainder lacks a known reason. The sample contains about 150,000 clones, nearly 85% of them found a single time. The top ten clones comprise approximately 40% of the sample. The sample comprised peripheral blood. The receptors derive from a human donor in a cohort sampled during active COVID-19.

CDR3 nucleotide sequence: TGTGCCAGCAGTTTGCGGGGGGCCCAGTATATCAATCAGCCCCAGCATTTT. Translated, it gives CASSLRGAQYINQPQHF. The V gene is TRBV28, the J gene TRBJ1-5; a weak D match, TRBD1 (6 bases). The CDR3 has 17 residues. CDR1 MDHEN and CDR2 SYDVKM come from the germline V gene. The V gene lost 3 bases and the J gene lost 3 bases, with 18 bases spanning the gap.

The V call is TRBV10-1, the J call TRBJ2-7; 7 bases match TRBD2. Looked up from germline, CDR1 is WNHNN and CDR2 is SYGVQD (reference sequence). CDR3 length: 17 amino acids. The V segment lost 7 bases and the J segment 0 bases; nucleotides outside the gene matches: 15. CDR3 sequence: CASTQSSGTISSYEQYV. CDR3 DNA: TGCGCCAGCACCCAATCGTCGGGGACTATTAGCTCCTACGAGCAGTACGTC.

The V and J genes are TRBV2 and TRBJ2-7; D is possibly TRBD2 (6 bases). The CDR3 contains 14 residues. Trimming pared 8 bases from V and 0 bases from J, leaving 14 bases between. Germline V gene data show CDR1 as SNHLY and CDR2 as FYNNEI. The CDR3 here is CASAGLSSSYEQYF. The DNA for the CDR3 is TGTGCCAGCGCGGGACTTTCGAGCTCCTACGAGCAGTACTTC. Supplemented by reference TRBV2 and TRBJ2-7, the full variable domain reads EPEVTQTPSHQVTQMGQEVILRCVPISNHLYFYWYRQILGQKVEFLVSFYNNEISEKSEIFDDQFSVERPDGSNFTLKIRSTKLEDSAMYFCASAGLSSSYEQYFGPGTRLTVT.

The CDR3 loop reads CASSVDLRGNEQFF. The CDR3 DNA is TGTGCCAGCAGCGTGGACTTAAGGGGGAATGAGCAGTTCTTC. This chain links TRBV5-6 with TRBJ2-1, with D possibly matching TRBD1 (6 bases). The V and J ends lost 4 bases and 7 bases respectively, with 15 bases between them. The CDR3 runs 14 residues. Germline lookup yields CDR1 SGHDT and CDR2 YYEEEE.

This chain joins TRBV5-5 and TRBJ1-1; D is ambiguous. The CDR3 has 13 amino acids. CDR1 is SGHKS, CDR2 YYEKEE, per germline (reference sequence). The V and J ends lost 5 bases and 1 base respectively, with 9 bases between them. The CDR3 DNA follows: TGTGCCAGCAGGATGGCTCGGAACACTGAAGCTTTCTTT. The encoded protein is CASRMARNTEAFF.